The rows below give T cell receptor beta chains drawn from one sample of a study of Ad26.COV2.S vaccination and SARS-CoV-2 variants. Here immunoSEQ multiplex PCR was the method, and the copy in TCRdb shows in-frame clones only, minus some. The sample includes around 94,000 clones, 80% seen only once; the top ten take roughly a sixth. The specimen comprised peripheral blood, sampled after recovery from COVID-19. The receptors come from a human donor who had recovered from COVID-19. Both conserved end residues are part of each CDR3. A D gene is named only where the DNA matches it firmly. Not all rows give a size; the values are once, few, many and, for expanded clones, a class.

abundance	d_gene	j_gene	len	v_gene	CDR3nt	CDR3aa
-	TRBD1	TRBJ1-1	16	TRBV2	TGTGCCAGCTTGGCCCGGACAGGGCCCTTGAACACTGAAGCTTTCTTT	CASLARTGPLNTEAFF
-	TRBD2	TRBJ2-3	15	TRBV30	TGTGCCTGGACCCCGGGACTAGCGGATTCAGATACGCAGTATTTT	CAWTPGLADSDTQYF
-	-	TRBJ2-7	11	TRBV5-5	TGTGCCAGCAGCCAAGACTACGAGCAGTACTTC	CASSQDYEQYF
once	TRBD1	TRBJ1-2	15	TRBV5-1	TGCGCCAGCAGCTCAACAAGCAGACAGGGGTATGGCTACACCTTC	CASSSTSRQGYGYTF
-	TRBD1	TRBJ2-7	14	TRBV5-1	TGCGCCAGCAGCTGGCGGACAGGGATGGACGAGCAGTACTTC	CASSWRTGMDEQYF
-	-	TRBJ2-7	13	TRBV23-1	TGCGCCGGCGGCACAGGTTTTTCCTACGAGCAGTACTTC	CAGGTGFSYEQYF
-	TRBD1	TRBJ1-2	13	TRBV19	TGTGCCAGTAGTATTAGTCCGGACAGGACGTACACCTTC	CASSISPDRTYTF
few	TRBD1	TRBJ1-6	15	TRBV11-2	TGTGCCAGCAGCGCTCGGACAGGCGATAATTCACCCCTCCACTTT	CASSARTGDNSPLHF
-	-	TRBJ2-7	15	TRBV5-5	TGTGCCAGCAGCTTGGCAGGAGAAGTATCCTACGAGCAGTACTTC	CASSLAGEVSYEQYF
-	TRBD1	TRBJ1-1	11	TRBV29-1	TGCAGCGTCGTCGGACAGGTTGAAGCTTTCTTT	CSVVGQVEAFF
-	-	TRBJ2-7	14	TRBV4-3	TGCGCCAGCAGCCAAGATGTCAGGGTCTACGAGCAGTACTTC	CASSQDVRVYEQYF
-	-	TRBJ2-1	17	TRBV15	TGTGCCACCAGCAACCCTGATCTGGGACTCTTCAGGAATGAGCAGTTCTTC	CATSNPDLGLFRNEQFF
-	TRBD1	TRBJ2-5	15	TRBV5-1	TGCGCCAGCAGCACCCAAGGACAGGGAGTAGAGACCCAGTACTTC	CASSTQGQGVETQYF
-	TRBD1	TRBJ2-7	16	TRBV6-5	TGTGCCAGCAGTTCCAGCCGGACAGGGGGCTTTATCGAGCAGTACTTC	CASSSSRTGGFIEQYF
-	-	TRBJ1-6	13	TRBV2	TGTGCCAGCAGTGAAGCCACGCGTTCACCCCTCCACTTT	CASSEATRSPLHF
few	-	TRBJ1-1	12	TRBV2	TGTGCCAGCAGTAGAATGAACACTGAAGCTTTCTTT	CASSRMNTEAFF
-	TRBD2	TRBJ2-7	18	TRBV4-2	TGTGCCAGCAGCCAAGGATATAGCGGGGTTACCTTCTCCTACGAGCAGTACTTC	CASSQGYSGVTFSYEQYF
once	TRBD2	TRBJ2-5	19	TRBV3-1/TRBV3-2	TGTGCCAGCAAACCAACCTCAGGGACTAGCGGGGGGGCGGGAGAGACCCAGTACTTC	CASKPTSGTSGGAGETQYF
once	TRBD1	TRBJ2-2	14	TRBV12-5	TGTGCTAGTGCCTCGGACAGGACCACCGGGGAGCTGTTTTTT	CASASDRTTGELFF
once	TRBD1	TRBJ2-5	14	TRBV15	TGTGCCACCAGCAGAGGACAGGGCGGGGAGACCCAGTACTTC	CATSRGQGGETQYF
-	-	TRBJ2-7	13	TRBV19	TGTGCCTCCGGGGGAGCTCTCTCCTACGAGCAGTACTTC	CASGGALSYEQYF
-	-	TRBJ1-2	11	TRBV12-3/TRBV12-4	TGTGCCAGCAGTTTATCGGATGGCTACACCTTC	CASSLSDGYTF
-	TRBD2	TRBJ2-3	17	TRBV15	TGTGCCACCAGCAGGGCTCGACTAGCACCTAGCACAGATACGCAGTATTTT	CATSRARLAPSTDTQYF
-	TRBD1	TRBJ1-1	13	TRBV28	TGTGCCAGCACCGACCGGACAGGGGATGAAGCTTTCTTT	CASTDRTGDEAFF
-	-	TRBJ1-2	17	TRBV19	TGTGCCAGTAGTATGGGCTTCGGGAGTATCCTGGAGGGTGGCTACACCTTC	CASSMGFGSILEGGYTF
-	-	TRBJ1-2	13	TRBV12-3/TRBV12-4	TGTGCCAGCAGTTTAGAGGGCAGGGCTGGCTACACCTTC	CASSLEGRAGYTF
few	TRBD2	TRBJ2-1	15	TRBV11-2	TGTGCCAGCAGCTTTAGGGGACTAGCGAACAATGAGCAGTTCTTC	CASSFRGLANNEQFF
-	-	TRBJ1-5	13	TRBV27	TGTGCCAGCAGTTTTAGGTTCCGGGAGCCCCAGCATTTT	CASSFRFREPQHF
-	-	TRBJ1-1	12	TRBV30	TGTGCCTGGGGCGGGGCCAACACTGAAGCTTTCTTT	CAWGGANTEAFF
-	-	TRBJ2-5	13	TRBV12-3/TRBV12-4	TGTGCCAGCAGTTTCGGCCGGCGAGAGACCCAGTACTTC	CASSFGRRETQYF
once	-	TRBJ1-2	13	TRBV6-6	TGTGCCAGCACAACCGGACGGAACTATGGCTACACCTTC	CASTTGRNYGYTF
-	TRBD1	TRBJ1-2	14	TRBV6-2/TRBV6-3	TGTGCCAGCAGTTTGGGACAGGCCAACTATGGCTACACCTTC	CASSLGQANYGYTF
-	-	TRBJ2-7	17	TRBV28	TGTACCAGCAGTCCCGTACGGGGGCCCCCGCTAGGCTACGAGCAGTACTTC	CTSSPVRGPPLGYEQYF
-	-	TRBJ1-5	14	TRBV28	TGTGCCAGCAGCCCCCGTGGTCGCCATCAGCCCCAGCATTTT	CASSPRGRHQPQHF
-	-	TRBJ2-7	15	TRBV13	TGTGCCAGCAGCTTACGGATGGCCGTTACCTACGAGCAGTACTTC	CASSLRMAVTYEQYF
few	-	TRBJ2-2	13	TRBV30	TGTGCCTGGAGTTGGGGGGGGCACGGGGAGCTGTTTTTT	CAWSWGGHGELFF
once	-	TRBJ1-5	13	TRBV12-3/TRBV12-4	TGTGCCAGCAGTTTATCAGGGGACCAGCCCCAGCATTTT	CASSLSGDQPQHF
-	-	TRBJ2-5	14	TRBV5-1	TGCGCCAGCAGCCAGAATCCCGGGGAGGAGACCCAGTACTTC	CASSQNPGEETQYF
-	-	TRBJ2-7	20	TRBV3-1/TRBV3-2	TGTGCCAGCAGCCAAGACCCCCAGCCGGTGGGGGGGCACTGCTCCTACGAGCAGTACTTC	CASSQDPQPVGGHCSYEQYF
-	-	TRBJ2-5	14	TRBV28	TGTGCCAGCAGTTTTGGGCAGGCCTTAGAGACCCAGTACTTC	CASSFGQALETQYF
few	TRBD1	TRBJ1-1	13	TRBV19	TGTGCCAGTAGCGACAGGGCGGGAACTGAAGCTTTCTTT	CASSDRAGTEAFF
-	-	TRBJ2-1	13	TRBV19	TGTGCCAGTAGTATTACCCTAGCGTCGGAGCAGTTCTTC	CASSITLASEQFF
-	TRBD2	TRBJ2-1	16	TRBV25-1	TGTGCCAGCAGTGACATAGCGGGAAGCTCCTACAATGAGCAGTTCTTC	CASSDIAGSSYNEQFF
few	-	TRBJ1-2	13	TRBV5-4	TGTGCCAGCAGCGTGACGGGGCGGTATGGCTACACCTTC	CASSVTGRYGYTF
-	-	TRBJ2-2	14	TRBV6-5	TGTGCCAGCAACCCCACGGCAGGCACCGGGGAGCTGTTTTTT	CASNPTAGTGELFF
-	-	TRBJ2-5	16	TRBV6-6	TGTGCCACCGCAGGGGGGGTGCGACACCTCGAAGAGACCCAGTACTTC	CATAGGVRHLEETQYF
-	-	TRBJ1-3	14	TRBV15	TGTGCCACCAGCAGAGATCATGCCGGAAACACCATATATTTT	CATSRDHAGNTIYF
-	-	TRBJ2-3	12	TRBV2	TGTGCCAGCACTAGCGACGCAGATACGCAGTATTTT	CASTSDADTQYF
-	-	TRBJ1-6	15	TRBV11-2	TGTGCCAGCAGCTTAGATCCGGGGGGTGGATCACCCCTCCACTTT	CASSLDPGGGSPLHF